The clone carrying this T cell receptor (beta chain) was seen ten or more times. Its antigen is unknown. This entry is derived from a study of T-cell reconstitution after alpha-beta-depleted transplantation in children. Study observations and caveats: Alpha-beta T cells present about two months after transplant were reported to originate from several hundred expanded graft clones. It was surviving recipient T cells and thymic progenitors that gave some patients high TCRbeta diversity at day 60. From newly produced T cells came most of the T-cell counts and diversity one year after transplant.

Unique molecular identifiers were incorporated during preparation of the TCRbeta library. TCRdb passed the PCR reads through MiXCR, listing each CDR3 protein once. The data contain about 250,000 distinct CDR3 sequences, 20% to 30% of them singletons. The V gene end was trimmed by 1 base and the J gene end by 5 bases; junction bases not matched to a gene: 7. CDR1 SGHRS and CDR2 YFSETQ come from the germline V gene. The CDR3 is 15 amino acids. The chain employs TRBV5-1 and TRBJ2-7, with 9 bases that match TRBD2. This receptor was taken from a female patient aged 2-10 years who had a stem cell transplant for congenital amegakaryocytic thrombocytopenia, so the T cells may come from the graft donor. This material consisted of PBMCs, mostly from graft donor cells, taken 360 days after TCRalphabeta/CD19-depleted stem cell transplant. The CDR3 region is CASSLQAGGPNEQYF. CDR3 nucleotides: TGCGCCAGCAGCTTGCAGGCGGGAGGGCCCAACGAGCAGTACTTC.